The entry below gives a single T cell receptor beta chain sequence along with its context. As yet, its antigen is unknown. This entry comes from a study of shared clonotypes between healthy human individuals. Study-wide findings and caveats: Few donors limited the genetic and exposure-history diversity represented.

Assay used: immunoSEQ multiplex PCR; TCRdb lists only in-frame clones, some missing. The repertoire holds some 2.1 million clones, with 90% to 95% as singletons. CDR1 and CDR2 (germline): SNHLY, FYNNEI. This CDR3 comprises 15 residues. J was trimmed by 0 bases and V by 4 bases; bases with no gene match: 6. The sample was naive CD4+ T cells sorted from blood. Subset described: CD45RA+ positively selected. This chain links TRBV2 with TRBJ2-7; 7 positions agree with TRBD2. This TCR derives from a man aged 18 to 30 in good health. The CDR3 DNA reads as TGTGCCAGCAGTGGGGAGGGGACGAGCTCCTACGAGCAGTACTTC. It is translated as CASSGEGTSSYEQYF.